Sequencing of this T cell receptor (beta chain) was carried out in a study of OX40 agonist ivuxolimab in advanced cancers. Study summary: Past anti-PD-1, anti-PD-L1 or anti-CTLA-4 therapy was accepted, and 40% had received some. Study results and limitations: On average, CD8+ T cells showed a greater number of expanded clones than CD4+. Clonal expansion by week 6 occurred in CD4+ and CD8+ blood T cells (at 0.1 to 3.0 mg/kg).

Details on this clone: Its antigen is undetermined.

Enrollment shut out patients with autoimmune disease history or systemic immunosuppression. V lost 5 bases and J 8 bases, leaving 12 bases between the germline ends. Per the germline V gene, CDR1 is SEHNR and CDR2 is FQNEAQ (reference sequence). CDR3 size: 12 residues. Measured with immunoSEQ multiplex PCR; TCRdb has only the in-frame clones, and not every one. The table records approximately 74,000 clones, 90% to 95% of them present only once. The genes are TRBV7-9 and TRBJ1-1; D is unclear. The source material was CD4+ or CD8+ T cells sorted from blood, sampled in a trial of the OX40 agonist ivuxolimab. The receptor was derived from an adult with an advanced solid tumor such as melanoma, head and neck, liver or kidney cancer. CDR3 amino acids: CASSAKAAEAFF. CDR3 sequence (DNA): TGTGCCAGCAGCGCCAAGGCAGCCGAAGCTTTCTTT.